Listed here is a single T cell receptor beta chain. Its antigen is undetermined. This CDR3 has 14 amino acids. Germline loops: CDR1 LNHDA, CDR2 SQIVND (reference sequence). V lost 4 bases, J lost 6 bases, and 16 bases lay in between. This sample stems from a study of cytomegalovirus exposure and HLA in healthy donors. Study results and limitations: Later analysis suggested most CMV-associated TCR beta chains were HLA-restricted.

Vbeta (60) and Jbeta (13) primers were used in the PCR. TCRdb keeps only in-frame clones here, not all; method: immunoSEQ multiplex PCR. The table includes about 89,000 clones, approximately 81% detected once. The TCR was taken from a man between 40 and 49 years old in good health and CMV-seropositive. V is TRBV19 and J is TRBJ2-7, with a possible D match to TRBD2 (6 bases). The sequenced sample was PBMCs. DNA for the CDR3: TGTGCCAGTAGTAACACGGGAGACCTGTCCGAGCAGTACTTC. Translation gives CASSNTGDLSEQYF.